This TCR beta chain was identified during a study of T cell changes during pregnancy in multiple sclerosis. Produced via immunoSEQ multiplex PCR; TCRdb's table is partial and in-frame only. Here the sample spans around 84,000 clones, about 93% being singletons. Deletions cut 4 bases from V and 8 bases from J, with 14 bases between. The CDR3 is 13 residues long. Germline V lookup: CDR1 MDHEN, CDR2 SYDVKM. The input for sequencing was peripheral blood, taken in the second trimester of pregnancy. The sequence was collected from a female donor in good health, enrolled as a control in a pregnancy study. This sequence joins TRBV28 and TRBJ1-2; D is possibly TRBD1 (6 bases). The CDR3 here is CASSSLRQEGYTF. CDR3 sequence (DNA): TGTGCCAGCAGTTCCCTCAGACAGGAAGGCTACACCTTC.